This T cell receptor beta chain comes out of a study of spatial heterogeneity in lung cancer. Overall study context: There were 75 or so donors, all of them untreated patients with early-stage non-small cell lung cancer. After resection, follow-up PBMC samples were sequenced when available, at a median of approximately 25 months later.

This clonotype showed up just a few times. Its antigen is still unknown. Study-wide points: Circulating ubiquitous expanded tumor TCRs were observed more frequently at resection than at follow-up.

Described time point: blood at routine non-recurrence follow-up after resection. Whole RNA, isolated from tumor, nontumor lung or frozen PBMC, was sequenced without prior sorting. The library protocol tagged each TCR cDNA with a unique molecular identifier. TCRdb itself ran the 5' RACE reads through MiXCR, one entry per CDR3 protein. Here the sample spans more than 95,000 distinct CDR3 sequences, more than 9% being singletons. The sequence derives from a male donor with early-stage non-small cell lung cancer. The material sequenced was PBMCs, taken at follow-up.

The DNA of the CDR3 is TGTGCCAGCAGCTTGCAGACAGGGAGCTATGGCTACACCTTC. It specifies CASSLQTGSYGYTF. V usage is TRBV7-9 and J usage is TRBJ1-2; 7 bases are shared with TRBD1. CDR1 and CDR2 from the germline V gene are SEHNR and FQNEAQ (reference sequence). This CDR3 is built from 14 residues. V gave up 3 bases and J gave up 4 bases; unmatched junction bases: 5.